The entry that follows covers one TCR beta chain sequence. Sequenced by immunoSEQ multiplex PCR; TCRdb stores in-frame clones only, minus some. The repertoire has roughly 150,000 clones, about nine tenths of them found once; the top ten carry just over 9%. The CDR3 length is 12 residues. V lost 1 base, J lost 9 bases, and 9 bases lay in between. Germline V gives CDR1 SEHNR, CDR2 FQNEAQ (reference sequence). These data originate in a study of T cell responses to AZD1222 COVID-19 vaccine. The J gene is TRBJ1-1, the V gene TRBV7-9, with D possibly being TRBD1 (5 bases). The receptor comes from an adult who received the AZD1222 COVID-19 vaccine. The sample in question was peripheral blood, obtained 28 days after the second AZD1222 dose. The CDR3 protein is CASSLDRMKAFF. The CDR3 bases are TGTGCCAGCAGCTTAGACAGGATGAAAGCTTTCTTT.